This T cell receptor (beta chain) was sequenced in a study of pediatric ulcerative colitis. Method: immunoSEQ multiplex PCR; TCRdb's copy keeps in-frame clones and lacks some. The table lists some 37,000 clones, around 78% of them singletons, with roughly 0.7% in the top ten. The CDR3 contains 15 residues. The germline V gene encodes CDR1 MDHEN and CDR2 SYDVKM. V lost 4 bases and J lost 6; bases outside the gene matches: 3. As to this clone: What it binds is not known.

Rectal tissue came from one to two pinch biopsies taken at colonoscopy. General study points: Two rectal CDR3 clonotypes occurred in all ulcerative colitis patients. Blood-rectal clonal overlap within each person was significantly higher in ulcerative colitis patients than controls.

This sequence originates from a boy under 18 with moderate ulcerative colitis. The sequenced sample was gut tissue. The chain has TRBV28 and TRBJ1-6, with 10 bases that match TRBD1. The CDR3 DNA follows: TGTGCCAGCAGTTCGGACAGGGGGAGTAATTCACCCCTCCACTTT. Its protein product is CASSSDRGSNSPLHF.